The clone carrying this TCR beta chain was seen a few times. The source of the sample is a study of blood T cell repertoires in COVID-19. Study information: Sources were T cells, B-cell-depleted T cells, or PBMCs; the material itself was cDNA or gDNA.

Data came from immunoSEQ multiplex PCR; TCRdb stores just in-frame clones and leaves some out. The sample carries about 130,000 clones, around nine tenths recorded once. Germline V lookup: CDR1 MNHEY, CDR2 SVGAGI. V was shortened by 8 bases and J by 5 bases, with 18 bases between the two germline ends. The CDR3 sequence is 14 residues long. The specimen was peripheral blood. The TCR was taken from a woman older than 75 with acute or convalescent COVID-19. This sequence joins TRBV6-5 and TRBJ2-5; the D gene is possibly TRBD2 (6 bases). CDR3: CASRDRLRGETQYF. The CDR3 region has the DNA TGTGCCAGCCGGGACCGGCTGCGGGGTGAGACCCAGTACTTC.